This passage covers 17 T cell receptor beta chains from one sample sequenced in a study of cytomegalovirus exposure and HLA in healthy donors. PCR primers comprised 60 Vbeta and 13 Jbeta primers. Some clones are missing from TCRdb's copy, which holds only in-frame ones; the method was immunoSEQ multiplex PCR. The sample yields fewer than 130,000 clones, 76% seen once. The sample was PBMCs. These receptors were taken from a man aged 30 to 39 in good health and CMV-seropositive.

This CDR3 is CASSQDGTPADYGYTF. The CDR3 bases are TGCGCCAGCAGCCAAGATGGGACACCGGCGGACTATGGCTACACCTTC. The rearrangement joins TRBV4-1 to TRBJ1-2; possibly TRBD1 for D (6 bases). In germline, CDR1 is MGHRA, CDR2 YSYEKL. The CDR3 spans 16 residues. Trimming removed 0 bases at V and 3 bases at J, with 14 bases between.

This rearrangement joins TRBV6-6 to TRBJ2-3; no definite D call. V lost 0 bases and J lost 0, with 4 bases in between. Germline V gives CDR1 MNHNY, CDR2 SVGAGI (reference sequence). This CDR3 region has 14 residues. CDR3 coding DNA: TGTGCCAGCAGTTACTCAGCTAGCACAGATACGCAGTATTTT. It translates to CASSYSASTDTQYF.

This clone was counted once. This chain links TRBV28 with TRBJ1-2; D unresolved. The CDR3 consists of 14 residues. The V and J ends lost 2 bases and 8 bases respectively, with 15 bases between them. From germline, CDR1 is MDHEN and CDR2 SYDVKM. Written as DNA, the CDR3 is TGTGCCAGCAGTTTAGGGCTGCCCGTGGGCGGCTACACCTTC. It specifies CASSLGLPVGGYTF.

V usage is TRBV30 and J usage is TRBJ1-6, with 7 bases matching TRBD1. Germline-derived CDR1 and CDR2 are GTSNPN and SVGIG (reference sequence). J was trimmed by 7 bases and V by 5 bases; bases with no gene match: 5. This CDR3 region has 13 residues. The CDR3 sequence is CAWAGTANSPLHF. CDR3 nucleotide sequence: TGTGCCTGGGCCGGGACAGCGAATTCACCCCTCCACTTT.

This sequence joins TRBV28 and TRBJ1-3, with D perhaps matching TRBD1 (6 bases). The CDR3 runs 15 residues. Trimming removed 5 bases at V and 0 bases at J, with 11 bases between. Germline CDR1 reads MDHEN; CDR2 reads SYDVKM. The CDR3 DNA reads TGTGCCAGCAGTCTCGGACAGTACTCTGGAAACACCATATATTTT. This codes for CASSLGQYSGNTIYF. The entire variable domain, with the rest obtained from reference TRBV28 and TRBJ1-3, is as follows: DVKVTQSSRYLVKRTGEKVFLECVQDMDHENMFWYRQDPGLGLRLIYFSYDVKMKEKGDIPEGYSVSREKKERFSLILESASTNQTSMYLCASSLGQYSGNTIYFGEGSWLTVV.

The genes are TRBV30 and TRBJ2-7, with TRBD1 as a possible D gene (6 bases). Germline values: CDR1 GTSNPN, CDR2 SVGIG (reference sequence). The CDR3 consists of 14 residues. V lost 5 bases and J lost 6, with 20 bases in between. CDR3 DNA sequence: TGTGCCTGGGGGGGCGCCAGGGCCCCCCTCGAGCAGTACTTC. Amino acid sequence: CAWGGARAPLEQYF.

This chain's CDR3 is CASSTTGTRFRTGELFF. As DNA, the CDR3 is TGTGCCAGCAGCACCACCGGGACTAGATTTCGCACCGGGGAGCTGTTTTTT. The V gene is TRBV7-8, the J gene TRBJ2-2; 8 bases align to TRBD2. V was pared by 5 bases and J by 4 bases, with 12 bases of the junction left unmatched. From germline, CDR1 is SGHVS and CDR2 FQNEAQ. The CDR3 covers 17 residues.

This chain connects TRBV7-8 to TRBJ2-7; D is unclear. Trimming removed 0 bases from V and 7 bases from J, with 4 bases in between. Germline V gene lookup returns CDR1 SGHVS and CDR2 FQNEAQ. The CDR3 is 11 amino acids. In DNA, the CDR3 is TGTGCCAGCAGCTTAGCGCGGGAGCAGTACTTC. Translating it yields CASSLAREQYF.

The chain joins TRBV7-9 to TRBJ2-1; 10 positions agree with TRBD2. Germline V CDR1 and CDR2: SEHNR, FQNEAQ (reference sequence). This CDR3 comprises 15 residues. V lost 3 bases to trimming and J lost 9 bases; unmatched junction nucleotides: 8. The CDR3 loop is CASSFKRGGPTEQFF. The CDR3 coding sequence is TGTGCCAGCAGCTTTAAGCGGGGGGGCCCCACTGAGCAGTTCTTC.

V and J are TRBV27 and TRBJ2-7, with D perhaps TRBD1 (5 bases). The CDR3 consists of 13 residues. Trimming cost V 5 bases and J 3 bases, with 11 bases left between them. Germline CDR1 reads MNHEY; CDR2 reads SMNVEV (reference sequence). The CDR3 region is CASSPDTFYEQYF. DNA for the CDR3: TGTGCCAGCAGTCCGGACACCTTCTACGAGCAGTACTTC.

The chain couples TRBV19 to TRBJ1-6; the match to TRBD1 covers 7 bases. Germline V CDR1 and CDR2: LNHDA, SQIVND (reference sequence). J was trimmed by 7 bases and V by 3 bases; bases with no gene match: 6. The CDR3 contains 15 residues. CDR3 nucleotides: TGTGCCAGTAGTATGGCGGGACAGAACAATTCACCCCTCCACTTT. Translated, it gives CASSMAGQNNSPLHF.

The chain employs TRBV9 and TRBJ1-4, with a tentative D call TRBD1 (6 bases). The CDR3 has 16 residues. Germline CDR1 and CDR2: SGDLS and YYNGEE. V was shortened by 4 bases and J by 8 bases, with 21 bases between the two germline ends. The CDR3 is CASSSPAGGAGEKLFF. The CDR3 DNA reads TGTGCCAGCAGCTCCCCGGCCGGGGGGGCAGGGGAAAAACTGTTTTTT.

This clone was observed a few times. CDR3 residues: CASSQPMNQPQHF. In DNA form, the CDR3 reads TGCGCCAGCAGCCAACCCATGAATCAGCCCCAGCATTTT. This chain joins TRBV4-1 and TRBJ1-5; D is unresolved. This CDR3 has 13 residues. Germline-derived CDR1 and CDR2 are MGHRA and YSYEKL. Trimming left V 2 bases short and J 4 bases short, with 6 bases between.

The V gene is TRBV28, the J gene TRBJ1-2; possibly TRBD1 for D (6 bases). Trimming took 6 bases from V and 6 from J, leaving 11 bases between them. The CDR3 is 12 amino acids. Germline-derived CDR1 and CDR2 are MDHEN and SYDVKM. The CDR3 DNA follows: TGTGCCAGCAGATACCAGGGGAATGGCTACACCTTC. This codes for CASRYQGNGYTF.

The CDR3 nucleotides read TGTGCCAGCAGCTCCCCCGGCGGGGGGGAGGAGACCCAGTACTTC. Translation: CASSSPGGGEETQYF. This chain joins TRBV7-9 and TRBJ2-5; TRBD2 matches at 9 bases. V gave up 4 bases and J gave up 5 bases; unmatched junction bases: 8. This CDR3 has 15 amino acids. Germline lookup yields CDR1 SEHNR and CDR2 FQNEAQ (reference sequence).

The CDR3 sequence: CASSFSTSGTDYEQYF. The CDR3 DNA reads TGTGCCAGCAGTTTCTCTACCTCCGGGACTGACTACGAGCAGTACTTC. The V gene is TRBV28, the J gene TRBJ2-5, with D tentatively TRBD2 (6 bases). TRBJ2-7 explains the end of the DNA better; the J call may be wrong. CDR1 is MDHEN and CDR2 is SYDVKM in the germline V gene. There are 16 residues in the CDR3.

The V call is TRBV27, the J call TRBJ1-5; D might be TRBD1 (6 bases). The CDR3 has 15 amino acids. Trimming stripped 2 bases from V and 3 bases from J, with 11 bases between. Germline CDR1 MNHEY, CDR2 SMNVEV (reference sequence). The CDR3 protein is CASSLEGGTNQPQHF. CDR3 nucleotide sequence: TGTGCCAGCAGTTTAGAGGGGGGGACCAATCAGCCCCAGCATTTT.